Below, 8 T cell receptor beta chains from the same sample are listed, as sequenced in a study of cytomegalovirus exposure and HLA in healthy donors. Amplification used 60 Vbeta primers and 13 Jbeta primers. Sequenced by immunoSEQ multiplex PCR; TCRdb stores in-frame clones only, minus some. In the table there are about 200,000 clones, approximately 86% of which are singletons. Sequenced: PBMCs. The source is a woman in her 30s in good health and CMV-seronegative.

The genes are TRBV9 and TRBJ2-7; a weak D match, TRBD1 (6 bases). V shed 4 bases and J shed 6 bases, with 17 bases lying between them. CDR1 and CDR2 from the germline V gene are SGDLS and YYNGEE. This CDR3 is 14 amino acids long. The CDR3 DNA sequence: TGTGCCAGCAGCCCGGGCCAGGGGTTGGTCGAGCAGTACTTC. It codes for CASSPGQGLVEQYF.

This clone has a single count. This chain joins TRBV19 and TRBJ2-1; TRBD1 agrees at 7 bases. The CDR3 extends over 13 amino acids. V trimming: 11 bases; J trimming: 6 bases; junction bases outside the gene matches: 10. Germline V gives CDR1 LNHDA, CDR2 SQIVND (reference sequence). The CDR3 protein is CASRGGLLNEQFF. For the CDR3, the DNA is TGTGCCTCCCGAGGGGGCCTCCTCAATGAGCAGTTCTTC.

The rearrangement links TRBV7-3 to TRBJ2-3, with 7 bases fitting TRBD1. Germline CDR1 SGHTA, CDR2 FQGTGA. The trim removed 5 bases at V and 4 bases at J, leaving 9 bases unmatched. This CDR3 contains 15 residues. CDR3 loop: CASSPRGTGADTQYF. The CDR3, as DNA: TGTGCCAGCAGCCCAAGGGGAACAGGGGCAGATACGCAGTATTTT.

A single count supports this clone. The V call is TRBV27, the J call TRBJ2-1, with 9 bases matching TRBD1. CDR3 size: 15 residues. Germline V gives CDR1 MNHEY, CDR2 SMNVEV (reference sequence). V shed 6 bases and J 4 bases; nucleotides not matched to a gene: 7. The CDR3 sequence: CASSTGTGSYNEQFF. Written as DNA, the CDR3 is TGTGCCAGCAGCACCGGGACAGGGTCGTACAATGAGCAGTTCTTC.

This clone was found a few times. Other DNA variants within this sample encode the same CDR3. The chain combines TRBV11-2 with TRBJ2-7; possibly TRBD1 for D (6 bases). Germline V gene sequence: CDR1 SGHAT, CDR2 FQNNGV. The CDR3 spans 12 residues. Between the trimmed V and J ends, which lost 5 bases and 2 bases, there was a span of 7 bases. In DNA, the CDR3 is TGTGCCAGCAGCCGACAGGCCTACGAGCAGTACTTC. Its translation is CASSRQAYEQYF.

This clone has only one observation. The V and J genes are TRBV14 and TRBJ2-7; TRBD1 aligns across 8 bases. The V and J ends lost 0 bases and 6 bases, in that order; junction bases with no gene match: 4. The CDR3 loop spans 14 amino acids. Germline V gene lookup returns CDR1 SGHDN and CDR2 FVKESK. In DNA form, the CDR3 reads TGTGCCAGCAGCCAAGACAGGGGGCAGGGCGAGCAGTACTTC. Its translation is CASSQDRGQGEQYF.

In its sample, this clone was seen a few times. V and J are TRBV27 and TRBJ2-3; 7 nucleotides align to TRBD2. The V segment lost 7 bases and the J segment 7 bases; nucleotides outside the gene matches: 8. CDR1 is MNHEY and CDR2 is SMNVEV in the germline V gene (reference sequence). The CDR3 is 13 amino acids. CDR3 sequence: CASNSLTSYTQYF. CDR3 bases: TGTGCCAGCAACTCCCTGACTAGCTATACGCAGTATTTT.

This sequence joins TRBV29-1 and TRBJ1-2, with D possibly being TRBD1 (5 bases). Between the trimmed V and J ends, which lost 4 bases and 6 bases, there was a span of 9 bases. Germline CDR1 and CDR2: SQVTM and ANQGSEA. This CDR3 has 11 residues. CDR3 protein: CSVARADGYTF. In DNA form, the CDR3 reads TGCAGCGTTGCCAGGGCCGATGGCTACACCTTC.